This T cell receptor beta chain was recorded in a study of CD8 T cells in ankylosing spondylitis. This CDR3 region has 17 residues. Germline-derived CDR1 and CDR2 are MGHRA and YSYEKL. J lost 1 base, V lost 0 bases, and 7 bases had no gene match. TCRdb itself ran the 5' RACE reads through MiXCR, one entry per CDR3 protein. The data hold hundreds of thousands of distinct CDR3 sequences, with 8.2% observed a single time. This clonotype has only a few counts. The antigen is not known. General observations from the study: Clones tied to disease were said to be significantly enriched in matched ankylosing spondylitis synovial fluid. For ankylosing spondylitis blood, a TCR beta motif of eight or nine highly homologous variants appeared characteristic. Relatively scarce in peripheral blood, disease-linked clones were CD8+.

The receptor's source is a female donor with ankylosing spondylitis or in good health (not recorded which). The chain uses TRBV4-1 and TRBJ2-7; 9 bases line up with TRBD2. What was sequenced was blood, either unsorted or a sorted T cell fraction (not recorded which). The CDR3 bases are TGCGCCAGCAGCCAAGATTTGAGCGGGAGGCCTTCCTACGAGCAGTACTTC. It codes for CASSQDLSGRPSYEQYF.